A single sample gave rise to the 11 T cell receptor beta chains below, sequenced in a study of blood T cell repertoires in COVID-19. Sequencing used immunoSEQ multiplex PCR; TCRdb keeps in-frame clones, though not all of them. The table shows under 300,000 clones, with 75% to 90% occurring only once. Sequencing input: PBMCs or T cells enriched from blood (not recorded which). The source is a young woman who had recovered from COVID-19.

This clone was picked up one time. This chain connects TRBV18 to TRBJ1-1; maybe TRBD1 (6 bases). Trimming stripped 4 bases from V and 1 base from J, with 13 bases between. The CDR3 has 15 amino acids. Germline CDR1 KGHSH, CDR2 LQKENI. CDR3 protein: CASSLLGQQNTEAFF. CDR3 sequence (DNA): TGTGCCAGCTCACTACTTGGACAGCAGAACACTGAAGCTTTCTTT.

This rearrangement joins TRBV15 to TRBJ1-2, with TRBD1 identical over 9 bases. CDR3 length equals 20 residues. The V gene's germline CDR1 is LNHNV and CDR2 YYDKDF (reference sequence). V shed 4 bases and J 3 bases; nucleotides not matched to a gene: 21. CDR3: CATSTILNRDRERRYYGYTF. The CDR3 DNA is TGTGCCACCAGCACTATTCTGAACCGGGACAGGGAGAGGCGTTACTATGGCTACACCTTC.

The chain combines TRBV18 with TRBJ1-3, with 7 nucleotides matching TRBD1. Germline-derived CDR1 and CDR2 are KGHSH and LQKENI. Trimming took 0 bases from V and 0 from J; bases not matched to a gene: 2. CDR3 length equals 16 residues. Here the CDR3 reads CASSPPGQFSGNTIYF. The CDR3 DNA follows: TGTGCCAGCTCACCACCGGGACAGTTCTCTGGAAACACCATATATTTT.

The chain is built from TRBV6-6 and TRBJ1-3, with 8 positions matching TRBD1. CDR1 and CDR2 (germline): MNHNY, SVGAGI (reference sequence). This CDR3 has 13 residues. V lost 6 bases, J lost 6 bases, and 4 bases stayed unmatched. CDR3 in amino acids: CASRDRDANTIYF. The CDR3 coding sequence is TGTGCCAGCAGGGACAGGGATGCAAACACCATATATTTT.

This chain uses TRBV6-5 with TRBJ1-2, with 8 bases identical to TRBD1. V lost 6 bases to trimming and J lost 8 bases; unmatched junction nucleotides: 8. Germline CDR1 MNHEY, CDR2 SVGAGI. The CDR3 extends over 13 amino acids. Written as DNA, the CDR3 is TGTGCCAGCAGCCTCGGGACAGGATGGGGCTACACCTTC. Its protein product is CASSLGTGWGYTF.

This sequence joins TRBV19 and TRBJ1-2; 8 bases are shared with TRBD1. Germline-derived CDR1 and CDR2 are LNHDA and SQIVND (reference sequence). V lost 0 bases, J lost 2 bases, and 2 bases stayed unmatched. The CDR3 has 15 residues. The CDR3 is CASSIDRGLNYGYTF. In DNA, the CDR3 is TGTGCCAGTAGTATAGACAGGGGGCTGAACTATGGCTACACCTTC.

V usage is TRBV6-5 and J usage is TRBJ1-2, with D perhaps matching TRBD1 (5 bases). Germline loops: CDR1 MNHEY, CDR2 SVGAGI. V lost 11 bases and J 2 bases, leaving 18 bases between the germline ends. The CDR3 spans 14 residues. In DNA form, the CDR3 reads TGTGCCCATACGGGGCAGGGAGGCAACTATGGCTACACCTTC. It encodes CAHTGQGGNYGYTF.

This clone was counted a single time. The chain employs TRBV7-9 and TRBJ2-1; weak D call: TRBD1 (6 bases). Germline V gives CDR1 SEHNR, CDR2 FQNEAQ (reference sequence). The CDR3 runs to 15 residues. The V end lost 6 bases, the J end lost 8 bases, and 20 bases lay between the germline ends. Here the CDR3 reads CASSSPGHNVYEQFF. The DNA for the CDR3 is TGTGCCAGCAGTTCACCGGGACACAATGTCTATGAGCAGTTCTTC.

The rearrangement joins TRBV4-1 to TRBJ1-1; TRBD1 matches at 9 bases. The length of the CDR3 is 17 residues. V lost 3 bases and J lost 4; bases outside the gene matches: 12. Germline V CDR1 and CDR2: MGHRA, YSYEKL. CDR3 nucleotide sequence: TGCGCCAGCAGCCAGAGGGGACAGGGAACGGAGAGCACTGAAGCTTTCTTT. Translation gives CASSQRGQGTESTEAFF.

The chain carries TRBV28 and TRBJ1-2; possibly TRBD1 for D (6 bases). Trimming shortened V by 7 bases and J by 5 bases, and 20 bases separated the two germline ends. Germline V lookup: CDR1 MDHEN, CDR2 SYDVKM. The CDR3 loop spans 15 amino acids. The CDR3 coding sequence is TGTGCCAGCACAACAGGGTTCAGGACAGAGTATGGCTACACCTTC. Residues: CASTTGFRTEYGYTF.

The chain joins TRBV20-1 to TRBJ1-1, with TRBD1 identical over 10 bases. The length of the CDR3 is 14 residues. J gave up 5 bases and V 3 bases, and 6 bases lay outside the gene matches. The germline V gene encodes CDR1 DFQATT and CDR2 SNEGSKA (reference sequence). The CDR3 region is CSASPGQGFTEAFF. CDR3 in DNA: TGCAGTGCTAGTCCGGGACAGGGGTTTACTGAAGCTTTCTTT.